What follows are 3 T cell receptor beta chains derived from one specimen sequenced in a study of T cell changes during pregnancy in multiple sclerosis. Clones were sequenced by immunoSEQ multiplex PCR, and TCRdb holds only the in-frame ones, with some missing. The sample shows some 87,000 clones, 90% to 95% of them seen only once. The source material was peripheral blood, sampled in the second trimester of pregnancy. These receptors came from a female donor with multiple sclerosis, enrolled in a pregnancy study.

The chain combines TRBV25-1 with TRBJ2-1; 7 bases match TRBD2. Germline V lookup: CDR1 MGHDK, CDR2 SYGVNS. The CDR3 length is 14 residues. Unmatched junction bases numbered 7, after V lost 2 bases and J lost 9 bases. The chain's CDR3 is CASSEPGGRSEQFF. The CDR3 DNA sequence: TGTGCCAGCAGTGAACCCGGCGGGAGAAGTGAGCAGTTCTTC. Combining the CDR3 with reference TRBV25-1 and TRBJ2-1 gives the whole variable domain EADIYQTPRYLVIGTGKKITLECSQTMGHDKMYWYQQDPGMELHLIHYSYGVNSTEKGDLSSESTVSRIRTEHFPLTLESARPSHTSQYLCASSEPGGRSEQFFGPGTRLTVL.

This chain connects TRBV7-2 to TRBJ2-6; 7 bases are shared with TRBD1. The CDR3 contains 16 residues. Germline loops: CDR1 SGHTA, CDR2 FQGNSA. V shed 5 bases, J shed 0 bases, and the junction held 4 bases outside the gene matches. Written as DNA, the CDR3 is TGTGCCAGCAGCACTGGGACAGCCTCTGGGGCCAACGTCCTGACTTTC. Amino acid sequence: CASSTGTASGANVLTF.

The rearrangement uses TRBV18 and TRBJ2-1; tentative D call: TRBD1 (6 bases). This CDR3 spans 13 amino acids. CDR1 is KGHSH and CDR2 is LQKENI in the germline V gene. V was pared by 3 bases and J by 7 bases, with 10 bases between. The CDR3 here is CASSPARGNEQFF. The CDR3 DNA follows: TGTGCCAGCTCACCGGCCAGGGGTAATGAGCAGTTCTTC.